These 11 T cell receptor beta chains were all obtained from the same sample, sequenced in a study of breast tumors, draining lymph nodes, adjacent tissues. The lymph nodes were axillary draining lymph nodes from breast cancer patients. One entry per CDR3 protein results from TCRdb running MiXCR on the multiplex PCR reads. The table has roughly 130,000 distinct CDR3 sequences, 20% seen once. Sequencing input: axillary lymph node tissue. The source is a female donor with breast cancer. Some clones in this sample may be carry-over from other donors' samples.

This clonotype was seen many times. The chain recombines TRBV7-3 with TRBJ1-6; 8 bases line up with TRBD1. V was clipped by 2 bases and J by 8 bases; unmatched bases: 5. From germline, CDR1 is SGHTA and CDR2 FQGTGA. The CDR3 spans 15 residues. Here the CDR3 DNA reads TGTGCCAGCAGCTTATTTGGACAGGGTGATTCACCCCTCCACTTT. The encoded protein is CASSLFGQGDSPLHF.

This clonotype was seen repeatedly, ten times or more. Written as DNA, the CDR3 is TGTGCCAGCAGCTTTCCGGGGGCTACCAATGAGCAGTTCTTC. Its protein product is CASSFPGATNEQFF. This chain links TRBV5-4 with TRBJ2-1; possibly TRBD1 or TRBD2 for D (6 bases each). The V end was cut by 2 bases, the J end by 6 bases, with 12 bases between. The CDR3 totals 14 residues. Germline V CDR1 and CDR2: SGHNT, YYREEE (reference sequence).

This clonotype was seen ten or more times. The rearrangement uses TRBV29-1 and TRBJ2-1, with 12 bases lining up with TRBD2. Trimming took 0 bases from V and 0 from J; bases not matched to a gene: 6. The CDR3 runs 18 residues. The V gene's germline CDR1 is SQVTM and CDR2 ANQGSEA. This chain's CDR3 is CSVEERLAGGSSYNEQFF. Here the CDR3 DNA reads TGCAGCGTTGAAGAAAGGCTAGCGGGAGGGAGCTCCTACAATGAGCAGTTCTTC.

This clonotype was counted ten times or more. The rearrangement joins TRBV2 to TRBJ1-4, with D hard to call. Germline V lookup: CDR1 SNHLY, CDR2 FYNNEI. The germline V and J ends were trimmed by 1 base and 6 bases, with 6 bases remaining between them. The CDR3 length is 13 residues. For the CDR3, the DNA is TGTGCCAGCAGTGAAGGAAGGTATGAAAAACTGTTTTTT. Protein product: CASSEGRYEKLFF.

The chain links TRBV2 to TRBJ2-2, with 9 bases aligning to TRBD2. Germline assignment: CDR1 SNHLY and CDR2 FYNNEI. There are 15 residues in the CDR3. J was trimmed by 5 bases and V by 2 bases; bases with no gene match: 3. Here the CDR3 DNA reads TGTGCCAGCAGTGAACTAGCGGGGAGGACCGGGGAGCTGTTTTTT. Translating it yields CASSELAGRTGELFF.

This clonotype showed up many times. This chain joins TRBV19 and TRBJ2-2, with a weak D call TRBD1 (6 bases). Germline V gene data show CDR1 as LNHDA and CDR2 as SQIVND (reference sequence). There are 13 residues in the CDR3. V was shortened by 4 bases and J by 4 bases, with 7 bases between the two germline ends. CDR3 in DNA: TGTGCCAGTAGTACACAGGGCACCGGGGAGCTGTTTTTT. Translating it yields CASSTQGTGELFF.

In this sample, this clonotype turned up many times. The chain uses TRBV20-1 and TRBJ2-1; 16 bases are a match to TRBD2. Per germline, CDR1 DFQATT and CDR2 SNEGSKA (reference sequence). There are 17 residues in the CDR3. V dropped 6 bases and J dropped 2; count of bases not matched to a gene: 7. The CDR3 loop reads CSAQGLAGGKTYNEQFF. The CDR3 region has the DNA TGCAGTGCCCAGGGACTAGCGGGGGGGAAAACCTACAATGAGCAGTTCTTC.

There are many counts of this clonotype. The chain uses TRBV27 and TRBJ1-2; 7 bases match TRBD1. With V trimmed by 5 bases and J by 1 base, 4 bases remained unmatched. This CDR3 is 14 amino acids long. The V gene's germline CDR1 is MNHEY and CDR2 SMNVEV (reference sequence). The CDR3 spells CASSARDSNYGYTF. The CDR3 coding sequence is TGTGCCAGCAGTGCCCGGGACAGTAACTATGGCTACACCTTC.

With regard to this clonotype: A much larger clone lies one base from this, so it may be a read error. The chain uses TRBV7-3 and TRBJ2-1; 13 bases align to TRBD2. Per the germline V gene, CDR1 is SGHTA and CDR2 is FQGTGA. This CDR3 contains 16 residues. Losses at the gene ends were 5 bases for V and 5 bases for J; bases not matched to a gene: 6. CDR3 DNA sequence: TGTGCCAGCAGCCCCGGGACTAGCGGGATAGACAATGAGCAGTTCTTC. Translated, it gives CASSPGTSGIDNEQFF. Looking up the rest from reference TRBV7-3 and TRBJ2-1 gives the full variable domain: GAGVSQTPSNKVTEKGKYVELRCDPISGHTALYWYRQSLGQGPEFLIYFQGTGAADDSGLPNDRFFAVRPEGSVSTLKIQRTERGDSAVYLCASSPGTSGIDNEQFFGPGTRLTVL.

The gene calls are TRBV18 and TRBJ2-1; 13 bases line up with TRBD2. V lost 2 bases to trimming and J lost 5 bases; unmatched junction nucleotides: 9. Germline V gene sequence: CDR1 KGHSH, CDR2 LQKENI. The CDR3 has 18 amino acids. The CDR3 DNA follows: TGTGCCAGCTCACCAGGCCAGGGGACTAGCGGGGCAAACAATGAGCAGTTCTTC. Protein: CASSPGQGTSGANNEQFF.

A remark on this clonotype: A much larger clone lies a single base off, so this may be a read error. The V and J genes are TRBV19 and TRBJ2-6; D possibly corresponds to TRBD1 (6 bases). This CDR3 has 18 residues. Per germline, CDR1 LNHDA and CDR2 SQIVND (reference sequence). CDR3 coding DNA: TGTGCCAGTAGTGCCGGACAGCTTACCACCTCTGAGGCCAACGTCCTGACTTTC. Protein product: CASSAGQLTTSEANVLTF.